The 16 T cell receptor beta chains below all came from one sample that was sequenced in a study of tumor-infiltrating lymphocytes in primary liver carcinoma listed by TCRdb under 2017. Without any cell sorting, total RNA and DNA were co-extracted from about 20-30 mg of bulk tissue using the AllPrep DNA/RNA mini kit. Sequencing relied on an Illumina HiSeq 2500. TCRbeta-specific cDNA was reverse-transcribed from roughly 500 ng total RNA using a constant-region primer and ProtoScript II reverse transcriptase. The TCRbeta libraries were prepared through three rounds of nested multiplex PCR following a slightly modified ARM-PCR procedure. The first two PCR rounds used multiplex TRBV1-TRBV30 forward primers with a Cbeta reverse primer, each for 10 cycles. TCRdb reworked the public reads: Q25 trimming with fastp, MiXCR clone assembly, productive beta chains retained. Each record represents a unique CDR3 protein, reported with the most common genes and DNA among its rows. This sample gives approximately 100,000 distinct CDR3 sequences in total; around 71% of them show up just once. 9% to 15% of the sample rests with the top ten.

Source material: liver tumor tissue from sampling region 2. This specimen's cell subset or site label, interpreted: tumor region T2, inferior pole. These receptors originate from a woman between 55 and 75 years old with primary liver carcinoma and hepatitis B virus infection.

A word on this clonotype: One end of the junction fails to match germline, which may point to a read error. The chain recombines TRBV11-2 with TRBJ1-2, with a tentative D call TRBD1 (6 bases). CDR3 length: 14 residues. In germline, CDR1 is SGHAT, CDR2 FQNNGV. CDR3 DNA sequence: TGTGCCAGCAGCTACCACAGGGATGGGTATGGCAACGCCTTC. Translating it yields CASSYHRDGYGNAF.

This clonotype is a singleton in its sample. The rearrangement links TRBV11-2 to TRBJ2-1, with TRBD2 matching 8 bases. CDR1 and CDR2 (germline): SGHAT, FQNNGV. V lost 0 bases and J lost 3; bases outside the gene matches: 4. The CDR3 is 16 residues long. CDR3 region: CASSLEVAGYYNEQFF. CDR3 DNA sequence: TGTGCCAGCAGCTTAGAGGTAGCGGGATACTACAATGAGCAGTTCTTC.

About this clonotype: At one boundary the junction diverges from the germline segment, which might be a read error. The chain employs TRBV11-3 and TRBJ2-5, with a weak D call TRBD2 (6 bases). The CDR3 runs 15 residues. In germline, CDR1 is SGHNT, CDR2 YENEEA. CDR3 in DNA: TGTGCCAACAGCCCCAGGACTATCCGAGACGGGACCCGGTACTTC. Translating gives CANSPRTIRDGTRYF.

This chain joins TRBV6-5 and TRBJ1-2; D remains unclear. With 6 bases removed from V and 7 bases from J, the gap between germline ends came to 21 bases. The CDR3 spans 15 residues. Germline CDR1 is MNHEY and CDR2 is SVGAGI. The DNA of the CDR3 is TGTGCCAGCAGCTATCAACAGAGGCGGGTCGGTGGCTACACCTTC. Translating gives CASSYQQRRVGGYTF.

V usage is TRBV14 and J usage is TRBJ2-5; D is undetermined. The CDR3 covers 13 residues. Per germline, CDR1 SGHDN and CDR2 FVKESK. In DNA form, the CDR3 reads TGTACCGGCAGCCAAGGTATCTGGGAGACCCAGTACTTC. Translated, it gives CTGSQGIWETQYF.

The J gene is TRBJ2-7, the V gene TRBV19; D perhaps matches TRBD2 (6 bases). CDR1 and CDR2 from the germline V gene are LNHDA and SQIVND (reference sequence). Trimming removed 5 bases at V and 5 bases at J, with 19 bases between. The CDR3 loop spans 15 amino acids. The CDR3 reads CASSERMRAGNEQYF. The CDR3 DNA sequence: TGTGCCAGTAGTGAGCGGATGAGAGCGGGTAACGAGCAGTACTTC.

This clonotype was counted between two and nine times. The chain uses TRBV6-4 and TRBJ2-1; 9 bases are a match to TRBD1. This CDR3 contains 15 residues. Unmatched junction bases numbered 1, after V lost 0 bases and J lost 4 bases. Looked up from germline, CDR1 is MRHNA and CDR2 is SNTAGT. In nucleotides, the CDR3 is TGTGCCAGCAGTGACTCGACAGGGGGTTACAATGAGCAGTTCTTC. This codes for CASSDSTGGYNEQFF.

Notes on this clonotype: A read error may account for a junction end that differs from germline. The V gene is TRBV6-5, the J gene TRBJ2-5, with TRBD2 identical over 7 bases. Germline CDR1 MNHEY, CDR2 SVGAGI. This CDR3 has 16 amino acids. The CDR3 DNA follows: TGTACCAGCAGTTACTCGCTCGCGGGAGTACTGGAGACCCAGTACTTT. This sequence encodes CTSSYSLAGVLETQYF.

This rearrangement joins TRBV11-3 to TRBJ2-3; D gene ambiguous. With 4 bases removed from V and 4 bases from J, the gap between germline ends came to 15 bases. The CDR3 runs 15 residues. Germline V gene data show CDR1 as SGHNT and CDR2 as YENEEA. The CDR3 sequence: CASSSDRHSSDTQYF. Here the CDR3 DNA reads TGTGCCAGCAGCTCAGATCGACATAGTTCAGATACGCAGTATTTT.

Points on this clonotype: The CDR3 carries no conserved terminal phenylalanine or tryptophan, so it likely arises from a read error. The J gene is TRBJ2-7, the V gene TRBV6-6; 7 nucleotides match TRBD1. The CDR3 runs 16 residues. V gave up 4 bases and J gave up 0 bases; unmatched junction bases: 9. Germline values: CDR1 MNHNY, CDR2 SVGAGI (reference sequence). The DNA of the CDR3 is TGTGCCAGCAGTTGCTCGGGACAGAAGAGCTCCTACGAGCAGTACTTG. Translation gives CASSCSGQKSSYEQYL.

This clonotype occurred many times. V usage is TRBV28 and J usage is TRBJ2-5, with TRBD2 matching 7 bases. The J segment lost 7 bases and the V segment lost 4 bases, leaving 9 bases of the junction unmatched. The CDR3 runs 14 residues. CDR1 is MDHEN, CDR2 SYDVKM, per germline. DNA for the CDR3: TGTGCCAGCAGTTCCGGGGGGACCTTCGGGACCCAGTACTTC. It yields the protein CASSSGGTFGTQYF.

This clonotype has more than one count but fewer than ten. The chain is built from TRBV11-2 and TRBJ1-1; D might be TRBD1 (5 bases). The germline gives CDR1 SGHAT, CDR2 FQNNGV. The CDR3 is 13 amino acids. V was cut by 5 bases and J by 11 bases, with 18 bases left in between. CDR3 residues: CASSVTRGRGAFF. The DNA of the CDR3 is TGTGCCAGCAGCGTAACAAGGGGCAGAGGGGCTTTCTTT.

In the case of this clonotype: One junction end does not reproduce the germline sequence, and a read error may be involved. The CDR3 loop reads CASSLIRTVELFF. The CDR3 nucleotides read TGTGCCAGCAGTTTAATACGGACCGTGGAGCTGTTTTTT. J is TRBJ2-2 and V is TRBV28; unclear D gene. This CDR3 has 13 residues. Germline V gene lookup returns CDR1 MDHEN and CDR2 SYDVKM. The full variable domain, in which reference TRBV28 and TRBJ2-2 provide the parts outside the CDR3, is DVKVTQSSRYLVKRTGEKVFLECVQDMDHENMFWYRQDPGLGLRLIYFSYDVKMKEKGDIPEGYSVSREKKERFSLILESASTNQTSMYLCASSLIRTVELFFGEGSRLTVL.

This clonotype has a count of ten or more. V gene TRBV29-1 combines with J gene TRBJ2-3; 8 bases are shared with TRBD2. This CDR3 contains 12 residues. CDR1 is SQVTM and CDR2 is ANQGSEA in the germline V gene. The junction had 3 bases not matched to a gene; V was cut back by 7 bases and J by 3 bases. This CDR3 is CSAERGTDTQYF. CDR3 bases: TGCAGCGCCGAGCGGGGGACAGATACGCAGTATTTT.

As for this clonotype: An end of the junction differs from the germline gene, which may be a read error. CDR3 DNA sequence: TGTGCCAGCAGCTTGAGTGCGCCACTTGGGTACATTCACTACTTC. This sequence encodes CASSLSAPLGYIHYF. The rearrangement joins TRBV11-2 to TRBJ2-4; no clear D. The length of the CDR3 is 15 residues. CDR1 is SGHAT, CDR2 FQNNGV, per germline.

As for this clonotype: A much larger clone differs by one base, so this may be a read error. The chain combines TRBV5-6 with TRBJ2-5; D call uncertain. Germline V gene data show CDR1 as SGHDT and CDR2 as YYEEEE. Trimming pared 5 bases from V and 7 bases from J, leaving 21 bases between. The CDR3 has 15 residues. The CDR3, as DNA: TGTGCCAGCAGTCTCTTCGGTGCCCTGGTGCGGACCCAGTACTTC. Its translation: CASSLFGALVRTQYF.